This is a list of T cell receptor beta chains from one sample in a study of blood T cell repertoires in COVID-19. The method was immunoSEQ multiplex PCR; TCRdb's version includes in-frame clones alone and lacks a portion of them. Of under 150,000 clones listed, around 82% are singletons. Sequencing input: peripheral blood. The receptor source for this set is a man in his sixties with active or convalescent COVID-19. CDR3s include the opening cysteine and the closing phenylalanine or tryptophan. The order of the fields is J gene, D gene, clone size, V gene, CDR3 protein, CDR3 DNA. The D gene is left open where the match is weak. Not every row has a clone size; where given, it reads once, few, many or a size class.

j_gene: TRBJ1-5; d_gene: TRBD1; abundance: few; v_gene: TRBV6-2/TRBV6-3; CDR3aa: CASSNRQGAQHF; CDR3nt: TGTGCCAGCAGTAACCGACAGGGGGCCCAGCATTTT
j_gene: TRBJ1-2; d_gene: TRBD1; abundance: -; v_gene: TRBV5-1; CDR3aa: CASSLDDWTGKGYTF; CDR3nt: TGCGCCAGCAGCTTGGATGATTGGACAGGGAAGGGCTACACCTTC
j_gene: TRBJ2-2; d_gene: -; abundance: few; v_gene: TRBV27; CDR3aa: CASSPQFRVGELFF; CDR3nt: TGTGCCAGCAGTCCACAATTTCGGGTGGGGGAGCTGTTTTTT
j_gene: TRBJ2-1; d_gene: TRBD2; abundance: -; v_gene: TRBV6-2/TRBV6-3; CDR3aa: CASSRGSGTNEQFF; CDR3nt: TGTGCCAGCAGTCGGGGTAGCGGGACTAATGAGCAGTTCTTC
j_gene: TRBJ1-2; d_gene: TRBD1; abundance: once; v_gene: TRBV10-3; CDR3aa: CAIHSGTGWENGYTF; CDR3nt: TGTGCCATCCACTCCGGGACAGGGTGGGAAAATGGCTACACCTTC
j_gene: TRBJ2-7; d_gene: -; abundance: -; v_gene: TRBV20-1; CDR3aa: CSASTVSYEQYF; CDR3nt: TGCAGTGCTAGTACGGTCTCCTACGAGCAGTACTTC
j_gene: TRBJ1-2; d_gene: -; abundance: -; v_gene: TRBV28; CDR3aa: CASRHLSYTF; CDR3nt: TGTGCCAGCAGACATCTGAGCTACACCTTC
j_gene: TRBJ2-1; d_gene: TRBD2; abundance: -; v_gene: TRBV3-1/TRBV3-2; CDR3aa: CASSQRLAGGVRFF; CDR3nt: TGTGCCAGCAGCCAAAGGCTAGCGGGAGGGGTGAGGTTCTTC
j_gene: TRBJ2-7; d_gene: -; abundance: -; v_gene: TRBV14; CDR3aa: CASSAAFEQYF; CDR3nt: TGTGCCAGCAGCGCGGCTTTCGAGCAGTACTTC
j_gene: TRBJ2-3; d_gene: -; abundance: once; v_gene: TRBV28; CDR3aa: CASELPGTDTQYF; CDR3nt: TGTGCCAGCGAGCTTCCGGGGACAGATACGCAGTATTTT
j_gene: TRBJ1-6; d_gene: -; abundance: -; v_gene: TRBV7-2; CDR3aa: CASSPGAGDGSPLHF; CDR3nt: TGTGCCAGCAGCCCAGGGGCAGGGGATGGTTCACCCCTCCACTTT
j_gene: TRBJ1-5; d_gene: -; abundance: -; v_gene: TRBV9; CDR3aa: CASSVGRGNQPQHF; CDR3nt: TGTGCCAGCAGCGTCGGCAGGGGCAATCAGCCCCAGCATTTT
j_gene: TRBJ2-7; d_gene: -; abundance: -; v_gene: TRBV6-7; CDR3aa: CASSYSGRANEQYF; CDR3nt: TGTGCCAGCAGTTACTCGGGCAGGGCTAACGAGCAGTACTTC
j_gene: TRBJ1-1; d_gene: -; abundance: many; v_gene: TRBV9; CDR3aa: CASSVYPGNTEAFF; CDR3nt: TGTGCCAGCAGCGTATATCCAGGGAACACTGAAGCTTTCTTT
j_gene: TRBJ2-1; d_gene: TRBD2; abundance: -; v_gene: TRBV5-1; CDR3aa: CASSLAPAGDHNEQFF; CDR3nt: TGCGCCAGCAGCTTGGCCCCAGCGGGAGACCACAATGAGCAGTTCTTC
j_gene: TRBJ2-5; d_gene: -; abundance: once; v_gene: TRBV7-3; CDR3aa: CASSIRTAETQYF; CDR3nt: TGTGCCAGCAGCATAAGGACAGCCGAGACCCAGTACTTC
j_gene: TRBJ1-2; d_gene: -; abundance: -; v_gene: TRBV15; CDR3aa: CATSGPGDYGYTF; CDR3nt: TGTGCCACCAGCGGCCCGGGGGACTATGGCTACACCTTC
j_gene: TRBJ2-1; d_gene: -; abundance: -; v_gene: TRBV10-2; CDR3aa: CASSGGGPSPSYNEQFF; CDR3nt: TGCGCCAGCAGTGGCGGCGGGCCGTCCCCCTCCTACAATGAGCAGTTCTTC
j_gene: TRBJ1-4; d_gene: -; abundance: -; v_gene: TRBV20-1; CDR3aa: CSALLREKLFF; CDR3nt: TGCAGTGCTCTCCTAAGAGAAAAACTGTTTTTT
j_gene: TRBJ2-7; d_gene: TRBD2; abundance: -; v_gene: TRBV19; CDR3aa: CASSINLAGGYEQYF; CDR3nt: TGTGCCAGTAGTATTAATCTAGCGGGAGGCTACGAGCAGTACTTC
j_gene: TRBJ2-1; d_gene: -; abundance: -; v_gene: TRBV7-6; CDR3aa: CASSLVAGTNLNEQFF; CDR3nt: TGTGCCAGCAGCTTAGTGGCGGGCACAAACCTCAATGAGCAGTTCTTC
j_gene: TRBJ1-2; d_gene: -; abundance: -; v_gene: TRBV24-1; CDR3aa: CATSESGNYGYTF; CDR3nt: TGTGCCACCAGTGAATCGGGAAACTATGGCTACACCTTC
j_gene: TRBJ1-5; d_gene: TRBD1; abundance: -; v_gene: TRBV24-1; CDR3aa: CATKGQGNNQPQHF; CDR3nt: TGTGCCACCAAGGGACAGGGGAATAATCAGCCCCAGCATTTT
j_gene: TRBJ1-6; d_gene: -; abundance: -; v_gene: TRBV30; CDR3aa: CAWSEAYNSPLHF; CDR3nt: TGTGCCTGGAGCGAGGCGTATAATTCACCCCTCCACTTT
j_gene: TRBJ1-2; d_gene: -; abundance: -; v_gene: TRBV12-5; CDR3aa: CASGLGSRRSGGYTF; CDR3nt: TGTGCTAGTGGTTTGGGCTCACGGCGGTCGGGGGGCTACACCTTC
j_gene: TRBJ1-4; d_gene: -; abundance: -; v_gene: TRBV5-4; CDR3aa: CASSSRADTTNEKLFF; CDR3nt: TGTGCCAGCAGCTCCAGGGCGGACACAACTAATGAAAAACTGTTTTTT
j_gene: TRBJ1-4; d_gene: TRBD1; abundance: -; v_gene: TRBV5-1; CDR3aa: CASSPGQGDEKLFF; CDR3nt: TGCGCCAGCAGCCCGGGACAGGGAGACGAAAAACTGTTTTTT
j_gene: TRBJ2-7; d_gene: -; abundance: few; v_gene: TRBV5-1; CDR3aa: CASSWDSGTASLVEQYF; CDR3nt: TGCGCCAGCAGCTGGGACTCCGGGACAGCTTCCTTAGTCGAGCAGTACTTC
j_gene: TRBJ2-1; d_gene: TRBD2; abundance: -; v_gene: TRBV18; CDR3aa: CASSAAGGRNEQFF; CDR3nt: TGTGCCAGCTCGGCGGCGGGAGGGAGGAATGAGCAGTTCTTC
j_gene: TRBJ1-1; d_gene: -; abundance: -; v_gene: TRBV19; CDR3aa: CASRRKGDTEAFF; CDR3nt: TGTGCCAGTAGACGGAAGGGAGACACTGAAGCTTTCTTT
j_gene: TRBJ2-1; d_gene: -; abundance: -; v_gene: TRBV20-1; CDR3aa: CSASPYLTSYNEQFF; CDR3nt: TGCAGTGCTAGTCCCTACCTTACCTCCTACAATGAGCAGTTCTTC
j_gene: TRBJ1-1; d_gene: -; abundance: -; v_gene: TRBV18; CDR3aa: CASSPSLDRNTEAFF; CDR3nt: TGTGCCAGCTCACCTTCACTCGACAGGAACACTGAAGCTTTCTTT
j_gene: TRBJ2-7; d_gene: -; abundance: -; v_gene: TRBV7-6; CDR3aa: CASSRDSWSPYEQYF; CDR3nt: TGTGCCAGCAGCCGGGACTCCTGGTCCCCCTACGAGCAGTACTTC
j_gene: TRBJ2-7; d_gene: TRBD1; abundance: -; v_gene: TRBV5-1; CDR3aa: CASSSGTGFHEQYF; CDR3nt: TGCGCCAGCAGCTCCGGGACAGGGTTCCACGAGCAGTACTTC
j_gene: TRBJ2-3; d_gene: -; abundance: -; v_gene: TRBV29-1; CDR3aa: CSVTSAEGTTDTQYF; CDR3nt: TGCAGCGTCACCTCAGCAGAGGGCACCACAGATACGCAGTATTTT
j_gene: TRBJ2-7; d_gene: -; abundance: few; v_gene: TRBV9; CDR3aa: CASSVGWGREEQYF; CDR3nt: TGTGCCAGCAGCGTAGGTTGGGGAAGGGAGGAGCAGTACTTC
j_gene: TRBJ2-3; d_gene: TRBD2; abundance: -; v_gene: TRBV5-4; CDR3aa: CASSFGSGSHFYADTQYF; CDR3nt: TGTGCCAGCAGCTTTGGTAGCGGGAGTCATTTTTATGCGGATACGCAGTATTTT
j_gene: TRBJ2-7; d_gene: TRBD2; abundance: -; v_gene: TRBV28; CDR3aa: CASTVLAGGSYEQYF; CDR3nt: TGTGCCAGCACCGTCCTAGCGGGAGGCTCCTACGAGCAGTACTTC
j_gene: TRBJ2-1; d_gene: TRBD2; abundance: -; v_gene: TRBV2; CDR3aa: CASSYPAGLGNEQFF; CDR3nt: TGTGCCAGCAGTTATCCAGCGGGATTAGGGAATGAGCAGTTCTTC
j_gene: TRBJ1-5; d_gene: TRBD1; abundance: once; v_gene: TRBV7-6; CDR3aa: CASSSDREGQPQHF; CDR3nt: TGTGCCAGCAGCTCGGACAGGGAAGGTCAGCCCCAGCATTTT
j_gene: TRBJ2-3; d_gene: TRBD1; abundance: -; v_gene: TRBV5-1; CDR3aa: CASSSRKTGSTDTQYF; CDR3nt: TGCGCCAGCAGCTCGAGAAAGACAGGGAGCACAGATACGCAGTATTTT
j_gene: TRBJ2-3; d_gene: TRBD2; abundance: -; v_gene: TRBV7-2; CDR3aa: CASRRTSGSDTQYF; CDR3nt: TGTGCCAGCCGGCGGACTAGCGGATCAGATACGCAGTATTTT
j_gene: TRBJ2-5; d_gene: -; abundance: -; v_gene: TRBV4-3; CDR3aa: CASSQGGRQGGETQYF; CDR3nt: TGCGCCAGCAGCCAAGGGGGTAGGCAGGGGGGAGAGACCCAGTACTTC
j_gene: TRBJ2-7; d_gene: -; abundance: -; v_gene: TRBV11-2; CDR3aa: CASSFSPLTYDEQYF; CDR3nt: TGTGCCAGCAGCTTTAGCCCACTAACCTACGATGAGCAGTACTTC
j_gene: TRBJ2-7; d_gene: TRBD2; abundance: -; v_gene: TRBV29-1; CDR3aa: CSVHTSGNFYEQYF; CDR3nt: TGCAGCGTTCATACTAGCGGTAATTTCTACGAGCAGTACTTC
j_gene: TRBJ2-7; d_gene: -; abundance: -; v_gene: TRBV20-1; CDR3aa: CSARQGWEQYF; CDR3nt: TGCAGTGCTAGACAGGGGTGGGAGCAGTACTTC
j_gene: TRBJ2-7; d_gene: TRBD1; abundance: few; v_gene: TRBV10-3; CDR3aa: CAISRQGLNEQYF; CDR3nt: TGTGCCATCAGCCGACAGGGGCTGAACGAGCAGTACTTC
j_gene: TRBJ2-2; d_gene: -; abundance: -; v_gene: TRBV9; CDR3aa: CASSAGGQSTGELFF; CDR3nt: TGTGCCAGCAGCGCCGGTGGGCAGAGCACCGGGGAGCTGTTTTTT
j_gene: TRBJ2-1; d_gene: -; abundance: -; v_gene: TRBV5-6; CDR3aa: CASSLIGGNEQFF; CDR3nt: TGTGCCAGCAGCTTGATCGGGGGAAATGAGCAGTTCTTC
j_gene: TRBJ2-7; d_gene: -; abundance: -; v_gene: TRBV20-1; CDR3aa: CSASVLANEQYF; CDR3nt: TGCAGTGCTAGTGTCCTAGCAAACGAGCAGTACTTC
j_gene: TRBJ2-5; d_gene: -; abundance: few; v_gene: TRBV2; CDR3aa: CASKLQETQYF; CDR3nt: TGTGCCAGCAAGCTCCAAGAGACCCAGTACTTC
j_gene: TRBJ1-4; d_gene: -; abundance: -; v_gene: TRBV5-1; CDR3aa: CASSLAGPTNEKLFF; CDR3nt: TGCGCCAGCAGCTTGGCAGGGCCAACTAATGAAAAACTGTTTTTT